These T cell receptor beta chains were read from a single sample in a study of cytomegalovirus exposure and HLA in healthy donors. Here immunoSEQ multiplex PCR was the method, and the copy in TCRdb shows in-frame clones only, minus some. The repertoire consists of 170,000 or so clones, with about 73% occurring once and the leading ten covering approximately 13%. The material sequenced was PBMCs. Every receptor here comes from a woman aged 45-65 years in good health and CMV-seropositive. CDR3s include the opening cysteine and the closing phenylalanine or tryptophan. A D gene is named only where the DNA matches it firmly. Not every row has a clone size; where given, it reads once, few, many or a size class.

TRBJ1-1,.,TRBV9,.,CASAGGGQVTEAFF,TGTGCCAGCGCCGGCGGGGGGCAGGTCACTGAAGCTTTCTTT
TRBJ1-1,few,TRBV2,TRBD1,CASSLDRGLSNTEAFF,TGTGCCAGCAGTCTGGACAGGGGGCTCAGTAACACTGAAGCTTTCTTT
TRBJ1-5,.,TRBV13,.,CASRPVRELVSNQPQHF,TGTGCCAGCAGACCCGTTAGGGAGTTGGTATCCAATCAGCCCCAGCATTTT
TRBJ2-3,few,TRBV6-5,.,CASSYRGDTQYF,TGTGCCAGCAGTTACCGGGGGGATACGCAGTATTTT
TRBJ1-6,.,TRBV30,TRBD1,CAWSPRDSSPLHF,TGTGCCTGGAGTCCCAGGGACAGTTCACCCCTCCACTTT
TRBJ1-1,few,TRBV5-1,.,CASTGDRTEAFF,TGCGCCAGCACAGGGGACCGCACTGAAGCTTTCTTT
TRBJ2-2,.,TRBV5-1,.,CASNGGSSFSGELFF,TGCGCCAGCAACGGGGGTTCCTCATTTAGCGGGGAGCTGTTTTTT
TRBJ1-4,few,TRBV5-1,.,CASSLATGGGSEKLFF,TGCGCCAGCAGCTTGGCCACGGGAGGGGGGAGTGAAAAACTGTTTTTT
TRBJ2-1,.,TRBV6-1,.,CASSAQNNEQFF,TGTGCCAGCAGTGCCCAGAACAATGAGCAGTTCTTC
TRBJ2-7,.,TRBV7-3,TRBD1,CASSLYGDRAPYEQYF,TGTGCCAGCAGCTTATATGGGGACAGGGCCCCCTACGAGCAGTACTTC
TRBJ1-1,once,TRBV7-7,.,CASSLNRETEAFF,TGTGCCAGCAGCTTGAATCGGGAAACTGAAGCTTTCTTT
TRBJ2-7,.,TRBV7-9,.,CSSSLNVPNYEQYF,TGTTCCAGCAGCTTGAACGTACCTAACTACGAGCAGTACTTC
TRBJ1-6,.,TRBV27,TRBD1,CASSPLTGTGPINSPLHF,TGTGCCAGCAGTCCCTTGACTGGGACAGGCCCCATCAATTCACCCCTCCACTTT
TRBJ1-1,.,TRBV6-1,TRBD1,CASSVRAYRQGRDTEAFF,TGTGCCAGCAGTGTACGCGCTTATCGACAGGGCCGGGACACTGAAGCTTTCTTT
TRBJ1-5,once,TRBV6-1,.,CASSEHGRDQPQHF,TGTGCCAGCAGTGAGCACGGGAGGGATCAGCCCCAGCATTTT
TRBJ2-3,.,TRBV5-1,TRBD2,CASSLEQAGGTQYF,TGCGCCAGCAGCTTGGAACAGGCGGGAGGTACGCAGTATTTT
TRBJ2-6,.,TRBV10-3,.,CAITQSGANVLTF,TGTGCCATCACCCAATCTGGGGCCAACGTCCTGACTTTC
TRBJ2-7,once,TRBV6-1,.,CASSTGEVHYEQYF,TGTGCCAGCAGTACCGGCGAGGTACACTACGAGCAGTACTTC
TRBJ1-1,once,TRBV13,TRBD1,CASSSDMGQVNTEAFF,TGTGCCAGCAGCTCCGACATGGGACAGGTGAACACTGAAGCTTTCTTT
TRBJ2-7,.,TRBV7-9,TRBD1,CASSPWDRDYEQYF,TGTGCCAGCAGCCCCTGGGACAGAGACTACGAGCAGTACTTC
TRBJ1-6,once,TRBV5-5,.,CASSFVTGSSYNSPLHF,TGTGCCAGCAGCTTTGTAACAGGAAGCTCCTATAATTCACCCCTCCACTTT
TRBJ2-7,.,TRBV5-1,.,CASSPLGRISYEQYF,TGCGCCAGCAGCCCTCTTGGCAGAATCTCCTACGAGCAGTACTTC
TRBJ2-2,.,TRBV18,.,CASSPFLAGASSGELFF,TGTGCCAGCTCACCCTTTCTGGCGGGGGCCTCCTCGGGGGAGCTGTTTTTT